This T cell receptor (beta chain) was recovered during a study of blood T cell repertoires in COVID-19. As for the study in general: Nucleic acid was either cDNA or gDNA, and it came from T cells, B-cell-depleted T cells, or PBMCs.

This clone was detected only once. Per the study methods: Using reference gene primer amplification, nucleated cell counts were estimated. Clones were read by immunoSEQ multiplex PCR, and TCRdb kept only the in-frame ones, dropping some. V, J and clone size are those of that table, while D and trimming were read from the DNA. Among roughly 68,000 clones listed, over 80% were seen once. The CDR3 has 14 residues. V lost 1 base and J lost 1, with 5 bases in between. Germline CDR1 reads SGHVS; CDR2 reads FNYEAQ. The sequenced sample was peripheral blood. The chain links TRBV7-6 to TRBJ1-5; D unclear. The TCR comes from a woman of 80 years or more with acute or convalescent COVID-19. In DNA, the CDR3 is TGTGCCAGCAGCTTAGGGGAGAGCAATCAGCCCCAGCATTTT. Its translation: CASSLGESNQPQHF.